Presented here are 15 T cell receptor beta chains from one specimen sequenced in a study of T cells after yellow fever vaccination. MiXCR, applied by TCRdb to the 5' RACE reads, yields one record per CDR3 protein. The table shows about 50,000 distinct CDR3 sequences, with more than 5.5% occurring only once. Sequenced here: CD8+ T cells sorted from PBMCs, sampled on the day of the first yellow fever vaccination. The receptors stem from a man aged 18 to 35 who received the YFV17D yellow fever vaccine.

This clonotype was counted only a few times. V and J are TRBV5-5 and TRBJ2-1, with 10 bases identical to TRBD1. Per germline, CDR1 SGHKS and CDR2 YYEKEE (reference sequence). After removal of 4 bases from V and 6 bases from J, the junction contained 10 bases not matched to a gene. The CDR3 spans 16 residues. This CDR3 reads CASSMPGTGVFNEQFF. The CDR3 DNA follows: TGTGCCAGCAGCATGCCCGGGACAGGGGTTTTCAATGAGCAGTTCTTC.

This clonotype has at least ten counts. The gene calls are TRBV7-9 and TRBJ2-7; D is perhaps TRBD2 (5 bases). The CDR3 loop spans 11 amino acids. CDR1 is SEHNR and CDR2 is FQNEAQ in the germline V gene (reference sequence). Trimming shortened V by 6 bases and J by 5 bases, and 8 bases separated the two germline ends. In nucleotides, the CDR3 is TGTGCCAGCAGATCGGGGAACGAGCAGTACGTC. Protein: CASRSGNEQYV.

The chain links TRBV7-8 to TRBJ1-5; 10 positions agree with TRBD1. V lost 4 bases to trimming and J lost 1 base; unmatched junction nucleotides: 10. The CDR3 length is 18 residues. Germline CDR1 SGHVS, CDR2 FQNEAQ. The CDR3 nucleotides read TGTGCCAGCAGCTCGGACCCGGGACAGGGGACGAGCAATCAGCCCCAGCATTTT. Amino acid sequence: CASSSDPGQGTSNQPQHF.

This clonotype has more than one count but fewer than ten. V is TRBV4-1 and J is TRBJ2-5, with 8 bases that match TRBD1. Germline trimming cut 0 bases from V and 5 bases from J; bases unmatched to any gene: 8. The CDR3 covers 16 residues. In germline, CDR1 is MGHRA, CDR2 YSYEKL. The CDR3 is CASSQEATGGRETQYF. The CDR3 coding sequence is TGCGCCAGCAGCCAAGAAGCCACAGGGGGAAGGGAGACCCAGTACTTC.

This clonotype was observed at least ten times. The chain has TRBV11-2 and TRBJ2-7; the D is unclear. Trimming cost V 0 bases and J 6 bases, with 9 bases left between them. CDR1 and CDR2 (germline): SGHAT, FQNNGV. This CDR3 has 13 residues. The CDR3 is CASSLDMGGEQYF. CDR3 DNA: TGTGCCAGCAGCTTAGATATGGGTGGCGAGCAGTACTTC.

This clonotype was seen ten or more times. This chain joins TRBV4-1 and TRBJ1-5; TRBD1 might be the D (5 bases). The CDR3 totals 17 residues. From germline, CDR1 is MGHRA and CDR2 YSYEKL. V was cut by 1 base and J by 1 base, with 14 bases left in between. CDR3 coding DNA: TGCGCCAGCAGCCAAGTGCGTGGGCGGGGCAGCAATCAGCCCCAGCATTTT. Its protein is CASSQVRGRGSNQPQHF.

The table lists this clonotype with a few counts. The rearrangement uses TRBV10-3 and TRBJ2-1; the D gene is possibly TRBD1 (6 bases). The CDR3 spans 16 residues. Deletions cut 4 bases from V and 8 bases from J, with 21 bases between. The V gene's germline CDR1 is ENHRY and CDR2 SYGVKD. CDR3 bases: TGTGCCATCAGTGGGGAGACAGGACGGTTGGGCGATGAGCAGTTCTTC. Its translation: CAISGETGRLGDEQFF.

V gene TRBV27 combines with J gene TRBJ2-2; 10 bases line up with TRBD2. From germline, CDR1 is MNHEY and CDR2 SMNVEV (reference sequence). The CDR3 contains 17 residues. Trimming cost V 4 bases and J 4 bases; bases outside gene matches: 9. DNA for the CDR3: TGTGCCAGCAGTTATCTACAGCGGGGGGGCATCACCGGGGAGCTGTTTTTT. It translates to CASSYLQRGGITGELFF.

This clonotype appeared a few times. The chain couples TRBV4-3 to TRBJ1-6; 7 nucleotides line up with TRBD1. Germline V gives CDR1 LGHNA, CDR2 YSLEER. V dropped 1 base and J dropped 10; count of bases not matched to a gene: 4. This CDR3 has 14 residues. The CDR3 DNA follows: TGCGCCAGCAGCCAAGGCAGGGGGAACTCACCCCTCCACTTT. It codes for CASSQGRGNSPLHF.

As to this clonotype: A much larger clone lies one base from this, so it may be a read error. The rearrangement joins TRBV4-1 to TRBJ2-3, with D hard to call. CDR1 and CDR2 (germline): MGHRA, YSYEKL. Trimming removed 9 bases at V and 2 bases at J, with 21 bases between. The CDR3 loop spans 16 amino acids. The CDR3 DNA sequence: TGCGCCAGAAGTTCGTATTCCGGAAGGGACACAGATACGCAGTATTTT. Its translation: CARSSYSGRDTDTQYF.

This rearrangement joins TRBV15 to TRBJ2-7, with 7 bases aligning to TRBD1. In germline, CDR1 is LNHNV, CDR2 YYDKDF (reference sequence). The CDR3 sequence is 14 residues long. V shed 5 bases, J shed 1 base, and the junction held 5 bases outside the gene matches. CDR3 loop: CATSSQTGSYEQYF. The DNA of the CDR3 is TGTGCCACCAGCTCCCAGACAGGGTCCTACGAGCAGTACTTC.

In its sample, this clonotype was seen many times. V usage is TRBV12-5 and J usage is TRBJ2-1; D gene ambiguous. There are 15 residues in the CDR3. The ends were cut back, 3 bases at V and 3 bases at J, with 12 bases in the middle. The germline V gene has CDR1 LGHNT and CDR2 FRNRAP. The CDR3 nucleotides are TGTGCTAGTGGTTTCTGGCCCGCCGACTACAATGAGCAGTTCTTC. Its translation is CASGFWPADYNEQFF.

The chain couples TRBV12-3 or TRBV12-4 to TRBJ1-2; a possible D gene is TRBD1 (5 bases). Trimming stripped 5 bases from V and 8 bases from J, with 15 bases between. This CDR3 comprises 13 residues. Here the CDR3 reads CASSPSAGVGYTF. The DNA of the CDR3 is TGTGCCAGCAGTCCCTCGGCGGGGGTCGGCTACACCTTC.

There are a few counts of this clonotype. The CDR3 DNA reads as TGTGCCAGCAGCCTTTCAAAGGGACGGAATATGAACACTGAAGCTTTCTTT. Amino acids: CASSLSKGRNMNTEAFF. The chain carries TRBV13 and TRBJ1-1; tentative D call: TRBD1 (5 bases). V gave up 5 bases and J gave up 0 bases, with 19 bases separating them. The germline CDR1 and CDR2 sequences are PRHDT and FYEKMQ (reference sequence). This CDR3 has 17 amino acids.

This clonotype was seen at least ten times. The CDR3 is CAWTPLGTYQPQHF. CDR3 sequence (DNA): TGTGCCTGGACCCCTCTCGGGACATATCAGCCCCAGCATTTT. The chain employs TRBV30 and TRBJ1-5, with D maybe TRBD1 (6 bases). The germline V gene has CDR1 GTSNPN and CDR2 SVGIG (reference sequence). V gave up 4 bases and J gave up 5 bases, with 15 bases separating them. The CDR3 sequence is 14 residues long.